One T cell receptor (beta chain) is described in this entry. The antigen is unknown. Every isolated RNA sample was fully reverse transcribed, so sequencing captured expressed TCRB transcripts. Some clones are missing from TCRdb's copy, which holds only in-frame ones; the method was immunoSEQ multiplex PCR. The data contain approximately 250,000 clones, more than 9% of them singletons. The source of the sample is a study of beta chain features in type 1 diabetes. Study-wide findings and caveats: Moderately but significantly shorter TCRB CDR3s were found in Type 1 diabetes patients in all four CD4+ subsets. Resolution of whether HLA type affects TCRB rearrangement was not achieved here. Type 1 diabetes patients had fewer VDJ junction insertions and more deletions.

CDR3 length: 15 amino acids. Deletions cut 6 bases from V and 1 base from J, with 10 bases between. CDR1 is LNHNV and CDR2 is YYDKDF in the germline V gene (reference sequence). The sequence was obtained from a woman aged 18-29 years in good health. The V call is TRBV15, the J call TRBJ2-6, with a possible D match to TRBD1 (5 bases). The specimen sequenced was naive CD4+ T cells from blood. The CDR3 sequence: CATSRAGSGANVLTF. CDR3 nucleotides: TGTGCCACCAGTCGGGCAGGGTCTGGGGCCAACGTCCTGACTTTC.